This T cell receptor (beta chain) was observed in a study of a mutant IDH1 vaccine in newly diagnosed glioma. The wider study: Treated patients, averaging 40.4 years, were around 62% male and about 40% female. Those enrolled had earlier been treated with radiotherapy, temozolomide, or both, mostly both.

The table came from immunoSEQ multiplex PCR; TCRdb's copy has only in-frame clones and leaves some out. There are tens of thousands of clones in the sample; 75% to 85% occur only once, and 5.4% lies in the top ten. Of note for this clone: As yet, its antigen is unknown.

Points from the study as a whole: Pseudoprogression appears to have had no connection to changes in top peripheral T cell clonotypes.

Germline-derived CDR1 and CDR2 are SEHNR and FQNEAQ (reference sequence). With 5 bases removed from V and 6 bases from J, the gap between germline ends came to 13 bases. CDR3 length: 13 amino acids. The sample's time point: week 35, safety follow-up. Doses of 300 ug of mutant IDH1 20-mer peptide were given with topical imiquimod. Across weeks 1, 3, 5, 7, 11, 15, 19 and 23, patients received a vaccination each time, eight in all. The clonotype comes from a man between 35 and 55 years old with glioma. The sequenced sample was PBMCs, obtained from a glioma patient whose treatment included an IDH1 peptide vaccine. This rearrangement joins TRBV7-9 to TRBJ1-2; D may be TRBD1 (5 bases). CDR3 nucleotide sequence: TGTGCCAGCAGCCCGAGGGTGGGGGATGGCTACACCTTC. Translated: CASSPRVGDGYTF. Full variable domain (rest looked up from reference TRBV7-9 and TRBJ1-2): DTGVSQNPRHKITKRGQNVTFRCDPISEHNRLYWYRQTLGQGPEFLTYFQNEAQLEKSRLLSDRFSAERPKGSFSTLEIQRTEQGDSAMYLCASSPRVGDGYTFGSGTRLTVV.